The 9 T cell receptor beta chains below were found in one sample sequenced in a study of blood T cell repertoires in COVID-19. Sequencing used immunoSEQ multiplex PCR; TCRdb keeps in-frame clones, though not all of them. Among tens of thousands of clones, 85% to 90% were seen once, and the ten largest hold more than 15%. The sequenced sample was peripheral blood. These receptors were obtained from a human donor in a cohort sampled during active COVID-19.

CDR3 sequence reads: CSASGSGLARDEQYF. The CDR3 DNA reads as TGCAGTGCTAGTGGCTCCGGACTAGCGAGGGACGAGCAGTACTTC. The chain combines TRBV20-1 with TRBJ2-7, with TRBD2 identical over 9 bases. The CDR3 has 15 residues. V shed 3 bases, J shed 5 bases, and the junction held 11 bases outside the gene matches. Germline V gene data show CDR1 as DFQATT and CDR2 as SNEGSKA (reference sequence).

The genes are TRBV9 and TRBJ2-3, with D possibly matching TRBD2 (5 bases). CDR1 is SGDLS, CDR2 YYNGEE, per germline. There are 16 residues in the CDR3. The V end lost 4 bases, the J end lost 0 bases, and 15 bases lay between the germline ends. This chain's CDR3 is CASSPEAASSTDTQYF. Written as DNA, the CDR3 is TGTGCCAGCAGCCCGGAGGCGGCATCTAGCACAGATACGCAGTATTTT.

The rearrangement joins TRBV28 to TRBJ1-1, with D maybe TRBD1 (6 bases). Deletions cut 10 bases from V and 6 bases from J, with 18 bases between. Germline assignment: CDR1 MDHEN and CDR2 SYDVKM. The CDR3 sequence is 13 residues long. CDR3 region: CATTPGGRAEAFF. The CDR3, as DNA: TGTGCCACCACCCCGGGGGGCAGGGCTGAAGCTTTCTTT. Drawing the rest from reference TRBV28 and TRBJ1-1, the complete variable domain is DVKVTQSSRYLVKRTGEKVFLECVQDMDHENMFWYRQDPGLGLRLIYFSYDVKMKEKGDIPEGYSVSREKKERFSLILESASTNQTSMYLCATTPGGRAEAFFGQGTRLTVV.

This chain uses TRBV28 with TRBJ1-2; TRBD1 is a possible D gene (5 bases). Looked up from germline, CDR1 is MDHEN and CDR2 is SYDVKM. V was pared by 5 bases and J by 4 bases, with 8 bases between. The CDR3 covers 12 residues. Here the CDR3 DNA reads TGTGCCAGCAGTGCGGGGGTCTATGGCTACACCTTC. Amino acid sequence: CASSAGVYGYTF.

The CDR3 loop is CASSLSGAYNSPLHF. CDR3 coding DNA: TGTGCCAGCAGCTTAAGTGGAGCATATAATTCACCCCTCCACTTT. V and J are TRBV7-2 and TRBJ1-6, with D unresolved. Trimming removed 2 bases from V and 4 bases from J, with 9 bases in between. Germline assignment: CDR1 SGHTA and CDR2 FQGNSA. The CDR3 is 15 amino acids.

The chain uses TRBV4-2 and TRBJ2-3; TRBD2 agrees at 7 bases. Trimming removed 1 base from V and 0 bases from J; junction bases left unmatched: 4. The CDR3 contains 16 residues. Germline V gene data show CDR1 as LGHNA and CDR2 as YNFKEQ. The DNA for the CDR3 is TGTGCCAGCAGCCAAGCCCGCGGGGGAAGCACAGATACGCAGTATTTT. Translated: CASSQARGGSTDTQYF.

V usage is TRBV13 and J usage is TRBJ2-2; no clear D gene. The length of the CDR3 is 12 residues. CDR1 and CDR2 (germline): PRHDT, FYEKMQ (reference sequence). V dropped 1 base and J dropped 6 bases, with 3 bases sitting between them. CDR3 sequence reads: CASSLAAGELFF. In nucleotides, the CDR3 is TGTGCCAGCAGCTTAGCGGCCGGGGAGCTGTTTTTT.

The rearrangement uses TRBV10-3 and TRBJ2-1; TRBD2 is a possible D gene (6 bases). Germline CDR1 reads ENHRY; CDR2 reads SYGVKD. This CDR3 is 16 amino acids long. V gave up 3 bases and J gave up 8 bases, with 20 bases separating them. The CDR3: CAISELMAGSVDEQFF. The CDR3 coding sequence is TGTGCCATCAGTGAATTAATGGCGGGGTCCGTGGATGAGCAGTTCTTC.

Written as DNA, the CDR3 is TGTGCCAGCAGCCAAGAACTAGCGGGAGGATTAAATGAGCAGTTCTTC. It yields the protein CASSQELAGGLNEQFF. The V gene is TRBV3-1 (or the pseudogene TRBV3-2), the J gene TRBJ2-1; 12 bases align to TRBD2. The CDR3 spans 16 residues. V lost 0 bases to trimming and J lost 7 bases; unmatched junction nucleotides: 4. The germline gives CDR1 LGHDT, CDR2 YNNKEL (reference sequence).